The present T cell receptor beta chain was sequenced within a study of CD8 T cells in Susac syndrome (dated by TCRdb to about 2019). A note on the overall study: Repertoire sequencing was used to test whether CD8+ T cell activation and differentiation in Susac syndrome was antigen driven. Clonality of the CD8+ T cell repertoire was compared between around eleven healthy donors, about 14 Susac syndrome patients and 15 multiple sclerosis patients.

As concerns this clonotype: Its antigen specificity is not known. No per-base quality is available; no much larger clone lies one base away.

Peripheral blood CD8+ and CD4+ T cells from healthy donors, Susac syndrome patients and multiple sclerosis patients were profiled using high-throughput TCR beta sequencing. Treatment-naive patients with stable or active relapsing-remitting disease fulfilling revised McDonald criteria were used as multiple sclerosis controls. Bulk CD8+ and CD4+ T cells were purified by magnetic negative isolation, whereas CD8+ TEMRA cells were enriched by FACS. Blood was collected in EDTA tubes and processed within 24 hours, with PBMCs isolated through density gradient centrifugation. PBMCs intended for TCR sequencing were frozen in liquid nitrogen and were later thawed in a 37 degrees C water bath. The sorted or isolated CD4+, CD8+ and CD8+ TEMRA cells had a purity of 90% or higher. According to the germline V gene, CDR1 reads LGHNA and CDR2 reads YSLEER. The CDR3 goes from the cysteine to the phenylalanine over 15 residues. Only the CDR3 part of the read is kept: 45 bases, read in frame from the first base. The V end loses 2 bases and the J end loses 8 bases, and a stretch of 17 bases separates them.

RNA was extracted using the RNeasy kit, and about 0.45 to 1 microgram was reverse transcribed with random hexamers. The immunoSEQ multiplex PCR assay, covering 54 Vbeta and 13 Jbeta segments, was used to amplify TCR beta CDR3 regions. Bias from PCR amplification was corrected by using a synthetic template baseline for primer optimization and for computational correction. On the study's bioinformatics: Only productive sequences were kept, with reads annotated to V, D and J genes according to IMGT and analyzed in immunoSEQ Analyzer. To calculate clonality, Shannon entropy was normalized by log2 of the number of productive unique sequences and then subtracted from one. Public and private clones were assessed among the 100 most prevalent clones of each patient and control. Clones were defined as Susac-specific if absent from the healthy and MS cohorts, from more than 900 published viral clones and from other ImmuneACCESS disease sequences. The public reads were run again by TCRdb, first through fastp at Q25 and then through MiXCR, and only productive beta chains were kept. Here each entry gathers all rows of one CDR3 protein and keeps the most common genes and DNA. The V and J calls follow TCRdb's processing rather than the paper's. The sample table lists 100,000 to 150,000 distinct CDR3 sequences, 65% to 90% of them with a count of one. The ten largest clones take up about 0.51% of the sample.

Overall study results and their limits: The TCR sequencing and HLA analysis was acknowledged to have included a relatively small number of individuals.

The sequence joins TRBV4-3 to TRBJ2-3; TRBD2 is a possible D gene, resting on 5 matching bases. This TCR derives from a human donor with multiple sclerosis. The sample comprised CD8+ T cells from PBMCs. In nucleotide form, the sequence is TGCGCCAGCAGCCAATTTCTGGACGGGGAAGGTACGCAGTATTTT. The encoded protein is CASSQFLDGEGTQYF.